The clone carrying this TCR beta chain was detected many times. Its target is not known. The sort gate was single viable CD3+CD4+CD8-CD45RO+ cells for memory CD4+ T cells. The sample originates from a study of memory CD4+ T cells and cytomegalovirus serostatus. About the study: This sample comes from healthy Belgian adults, fewer than ten CMV seropositive, roughly 22 seronegative.

Overall study findings and caveats: Of about 150 reported CMV TCRbeta sequences, under 70 were found in memory CD4+ repertoires.

V lost 4 bases and J 4 bases, leaving 13 bases between the germline ends. The length of the CDR3 is 13 residues. In germline, CDR1 is GTSNPN, CDR2 SVGIG (reference sequence). The authors' processing: Out-of-frame sequences were removed, leaving around 2,000,000 distinct TCRbeta sequences. Assay used: immunoSEQ multiplex PCR; TCRdb lists only in-frame clones, some missing. V, J and clone size were drawn from that table, and D and trimming were deduced from the DNA. The table has about 54,000 clones, 60% to 75% seen once. V and J are TRBV30 and TRBJ1-2, with D hard to call. This clonotype was sampled from an adult in good health and CMV-seropositive. The source material was memory CD4+ T cells from blood. The CDR3 nucleotides read TGTGCCTGGAACTCGCTCCGGTCCTATGGCTACACCTTC. It encodes CAWNSLRSYGYTF.